The rows below give T cell receptor beta chains drawn from one sample of a study of T cells in Graves' hyperthyroidism and ophthalmopathy. MiXCR was run by TCRdb on the multiplex PCR reads, yielding one entry per CDR3 protein. The sample lists a few hundred thousand distinct CDR3 sequences; 13% to 15% were seen once. The material sequenced was blood. These receptors all stem from a woman aged 50 to 60 with Graves' hyperthyroidism that later progressed to Graves' ophthalmopathy. CDR3s include the opening cysteine and the closing phenylalanine or tryptophan. The D gene is left open where the match is weak. The size field is filled for only some rows; it gives once, few, many or a size class.

j_call | d_call | v_call | clone_size | cdr3_nt | cdr3_aa
TRBJ2-5 | NA | TRBV5-6 | many | TGTGCCAGCAGCTTTTGGGGAAAGCAGACCCAGTACTTC | CASSFWGKQTQYF
TRBJ2-2 | NA | TRBV20-1 | many | TGCAGTGCTAGGGCGAGGGGGAACACCGGGGAGCTGTTTTTT | CSARARGNTGELFF
TRBJ2-2 | NA | TRBV18 | many | TGTGCCAGCTCACTTAACCTGTTCGACGACACCGGGGAGCTGTTTTTT | CASSLNLFDDTGELFF
TRBJ2-2 | NA | TRBV7-3 | NA | TGTGCCAGCAGCGTTAGTACCACCGGGGAGCTGTTTTTT | CASSVSTTGELFF
TRBJ2-7 | NA | TRBV6-5 | NA | TGTGCCAGCAGTTACGGTCTATACGAGCAGTACTTC | CASSYGLYEQYF
TRBJ2-7 | NA | TRBV13 | many | TGTGCCAGCAGCTTAGGCCAGACCTACTCCTACGAGCAGTACTTC | CASSLGQTYSYEQYF
TRBJ2-1 | NA | TRBV28 | many | TGTGCCAGCAGTCAAAGCGGTTACAATGAGCAGTTCTTC | CASSQSGYNEQFF
TRBJ2-5 | TRBD1 | TRBV24-1 | many | TGTGCCACCAGTGAATACAGGGGGCCCCGTCGGGGAGAGACCCAGTACTTC | CATSEYRGPRRGETQYF
TRBJ2-3 | TRBD2 | TRBV5-1 | few | TGCGCCAGCAGCCCCTGGGGGGGACTAGCCATAACAAGCACAGATACGCAGTATTTT | CASSPWGGLAITSTDTQYF
TRBJ2-7 | NA | TRBV3-1 | many | TGTGCCAGCAGCACCTCGGCGGGCACCTACGAGCAGTACTTC | CASSTSAGTYEQYF
TRBJ1-2 | TRBD1 | TRBV18 | many | TGTGCCAGCTCACGGGACAGGTCTCATGGCTACACCTTC | CASSRDRSHGYTF
TRBJ2-5 | NA | TRBV18 | few | TGTGCCAGCTCACCACAAAAACAGGGAAGGTATTTCCAAGAGACCCAGTACTTC | CASSPQKQGRYFQETQYF
TRBJ2-3 | TRBD1 | TRBV30 | many | TGTGCCTGGAGTGTAGAGCACGCACAGGGGGCCCGAGATACGCAGTATTTT | CAWSVEHAQGARDTQYF
TRBJ2-1 | TRBD2 | TRBV20-1 | NA | TGCAGTGCTCCCCGGACTAGCGGGAGCCCAGACCACTACAATGAGCAGTTCTTC | CSAPRTSGSPDHYNEQFF
TRBJ1-4 | NA | TRBV27 | many | TGTGCCAGCAGCGACATGGCAACTAATGAAAAACTGTTTTTT | CASSDMATNEKLFF
TRBJ1-5 | TRBD1 | TRBV20-1 | few | TGCAGTGCTAGAGATGGTTGGCGTCAGGGGGCAGGTCAGCCCCAGCATTTT | CSARDGWRQGAGQPQHF
TRBJ1-1 | NA | TRBV3-1 | many | TGTGCCAGCAGCCAAGTCTGGTATAGTTCAGGCATGAACACTGAAGCTTTCTTT | CASSQVWYSSGMNTEAFF